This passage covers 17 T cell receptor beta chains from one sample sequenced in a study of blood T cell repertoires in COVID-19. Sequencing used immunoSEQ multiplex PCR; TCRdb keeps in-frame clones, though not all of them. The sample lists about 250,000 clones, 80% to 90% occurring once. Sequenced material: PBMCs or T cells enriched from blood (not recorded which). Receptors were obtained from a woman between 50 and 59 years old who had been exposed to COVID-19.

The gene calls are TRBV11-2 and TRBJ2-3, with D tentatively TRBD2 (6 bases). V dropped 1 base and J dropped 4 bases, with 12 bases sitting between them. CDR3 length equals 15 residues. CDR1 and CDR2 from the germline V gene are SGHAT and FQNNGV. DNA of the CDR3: TGTGCCAGCAGCTTAGGCCCGACGGGGGCAGATACGCAGTATTTT. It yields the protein CASSLGPTGADTQYF.

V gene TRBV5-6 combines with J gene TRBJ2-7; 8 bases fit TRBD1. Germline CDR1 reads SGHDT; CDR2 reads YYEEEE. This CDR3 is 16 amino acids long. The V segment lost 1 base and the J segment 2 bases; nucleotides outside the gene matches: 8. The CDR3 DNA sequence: TGTGCCAGCAGCTTGCCTCATGGACAGGGAACCTACGAGCAGTACTTC. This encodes CASSLPHGQGTYEQYF.

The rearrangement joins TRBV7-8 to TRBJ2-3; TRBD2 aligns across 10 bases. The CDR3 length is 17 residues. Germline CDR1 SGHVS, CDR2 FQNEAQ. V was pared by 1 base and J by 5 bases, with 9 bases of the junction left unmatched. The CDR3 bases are TGTGCCAGCAGCTTAGAGGGTGATAGCGGGGGGAAAGATACGCAGTATTTT. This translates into CASSLEGDSGGKDTQYF.

The CDR3 nucleotides are TGTGCCACCAGCGACGACAGCTACACTGAAGCTTTCTTT. It specifies CATSDDSYTEAFF. The chain couples TRBV15 to TRBJ1-1; maybe TRBD1 (5 bases). The CDR3 extends over 13 amino acids. The germline gives CDR1 LNHNV, CDR2 YYDKDF (reference sequence). V lost 5 bases and J 3 bases, leaving 10 bases between the germline ends. The full variable domain, with the rest looked up from reference TRBV15 and TRBJ1-1, is DAMVIQNPRYQVTQFGKPVTLSCSQTLNHNVMYWYQQKSSQAPKLLFHYYDKDFNNEADTPDNFQSRRPNTSFCFLDIRSPGLGDTAMYLCATSDDSYTEAFFGQGTRLTVV.

CDR3 nucleotide sequence: TGTGCCAGCAGTAGGACAGGCTCTGTGCCTAAGCCCCAGCATTTT. Residues: CASSRTGSVPKPQHF. V gene TRBV2 combines with J gene TRBJ1-5; 7 bases agree with TRBD1. Looked up from germline, CDR1 is SNHLY and CDR2 is FYNNEI. Trimming took 5 bases from V and 8 from J; bases not matched to a gene: 12. There are 15 residues in the CDR3.

CDR3 in amino acids: CSVESGGYTF. In DNA, the CDR3 is TGCAGCGTTGAAAGCGGTGGCTACACCTTC. The rearrangement uses TRBV29-1 and TRBJ1-2; no definite D call. This CDR3 comprises 10 residues. Germline V lookup: CDR1 SQVTM, CDR2 ANQGSEA. Trimming removed 2 bases from V and 7 bases from J, with 5 bases in between.

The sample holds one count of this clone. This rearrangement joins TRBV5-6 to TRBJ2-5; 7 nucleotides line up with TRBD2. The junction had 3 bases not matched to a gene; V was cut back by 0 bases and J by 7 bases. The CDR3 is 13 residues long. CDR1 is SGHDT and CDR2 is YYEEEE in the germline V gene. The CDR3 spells CASSLGGGGTQYF. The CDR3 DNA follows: TGTGCCAGCAGCTTGGGTGGCGGGGGGACCCAGTACTTC.

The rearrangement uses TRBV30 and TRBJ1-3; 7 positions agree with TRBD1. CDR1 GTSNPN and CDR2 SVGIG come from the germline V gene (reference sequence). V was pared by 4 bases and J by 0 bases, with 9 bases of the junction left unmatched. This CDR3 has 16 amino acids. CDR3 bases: TGTGCCTGGACCTCCGGGACAGTGCCCTCTGGAAACACCATATATTTT. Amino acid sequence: CAWTSGTVPSGNTIYF.

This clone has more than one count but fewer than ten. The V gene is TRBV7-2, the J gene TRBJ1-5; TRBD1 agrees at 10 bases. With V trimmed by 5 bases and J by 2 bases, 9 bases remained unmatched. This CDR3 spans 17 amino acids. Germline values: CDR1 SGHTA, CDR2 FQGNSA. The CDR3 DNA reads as TGTGCCAGCAGCCCGGGACAGGGGAGGAGAGGCAATCAGCCCCAGCATTTT. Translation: CASSPGQGRRGNQPQHF.

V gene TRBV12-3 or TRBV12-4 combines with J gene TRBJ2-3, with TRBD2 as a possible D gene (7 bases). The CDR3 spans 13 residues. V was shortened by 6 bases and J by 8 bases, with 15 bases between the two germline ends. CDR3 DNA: TGTGCCAGCAGCCAAAGGGGGGGTACTACGCAGTATTTT. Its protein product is CASSQRGGTTQYF.

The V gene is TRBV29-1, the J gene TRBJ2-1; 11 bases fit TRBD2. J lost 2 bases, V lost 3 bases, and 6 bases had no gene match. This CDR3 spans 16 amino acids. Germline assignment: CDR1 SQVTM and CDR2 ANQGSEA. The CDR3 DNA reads TGCAGCGTTGACAAGCTAGCGGGGGGAACCTACAATGAGCAGTTCTTC. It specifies CSVDKLAGGTYNEQFF.

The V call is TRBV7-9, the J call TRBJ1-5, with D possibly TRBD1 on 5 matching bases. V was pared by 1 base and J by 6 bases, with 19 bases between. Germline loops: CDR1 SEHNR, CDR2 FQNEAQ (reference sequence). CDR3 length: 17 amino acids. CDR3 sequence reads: CASSLGRGSEGSQPQHF. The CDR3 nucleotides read TGTGCCAGCAGCTTAGGGCGGGGCAGTGAAGGGAGTCAGCCCCAGCATTTT.

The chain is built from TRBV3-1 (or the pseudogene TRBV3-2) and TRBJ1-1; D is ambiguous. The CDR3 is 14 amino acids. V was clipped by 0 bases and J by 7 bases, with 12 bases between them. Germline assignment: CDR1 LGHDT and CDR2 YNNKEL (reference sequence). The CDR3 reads CASSQEVSTVEAFF. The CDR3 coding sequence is TGTGCCAGCAGCCAAGAAGTCTCAACAGTTGAAGCTTTCTTT.

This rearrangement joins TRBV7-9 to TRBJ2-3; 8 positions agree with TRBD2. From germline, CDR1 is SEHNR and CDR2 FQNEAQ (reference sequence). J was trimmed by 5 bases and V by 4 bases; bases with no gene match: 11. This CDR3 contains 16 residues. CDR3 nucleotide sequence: TGTGCCAGCAGCTCCGGCCAACTAGCGGACCAAGATACGCAGTATTTT. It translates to CASSSGQLADQDTQYF.

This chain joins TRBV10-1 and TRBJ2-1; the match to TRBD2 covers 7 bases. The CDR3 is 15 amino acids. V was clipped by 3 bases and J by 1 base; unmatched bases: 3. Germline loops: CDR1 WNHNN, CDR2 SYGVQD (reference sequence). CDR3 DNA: TGCGCCAGCAGTGACCCCGGGGGGTCCTACAATGAGCAGTTCTTC. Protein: CASSDPGGSYNEQFF.

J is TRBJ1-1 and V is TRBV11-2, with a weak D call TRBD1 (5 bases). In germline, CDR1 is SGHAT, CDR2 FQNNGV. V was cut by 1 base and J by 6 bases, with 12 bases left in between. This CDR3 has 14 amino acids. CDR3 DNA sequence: TGTGCCAGCAGCTTAGGGCAGGGCACGTCTGAAGCTTTCTTT. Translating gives CASSLGQGTSEAFF.

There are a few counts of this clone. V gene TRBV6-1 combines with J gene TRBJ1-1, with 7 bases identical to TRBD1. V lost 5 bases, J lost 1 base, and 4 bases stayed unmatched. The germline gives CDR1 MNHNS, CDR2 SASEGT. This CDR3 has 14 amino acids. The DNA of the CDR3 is TGTGCCAGCAGTCCGCGGACAGGGAACACTGAAGCTTTCTTT. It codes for CASSPRTGNTEAFF.